Each of the 19 T cell receptor beta chains below was sequenced from the same sample in a study of T-cell reconstitution after alpha-beta-depleted transplantation in children. Unique molecular identifiers were incorporated when the TCRbeta library was constructed. TCRdb independently ran MiXCR on the PCR reads; one entry per CDR3 protein. This table has roughly 250,000 distinct CDR3 sequences, just under 8.5% appearing once. The source was PBMCs, mostly from graft donor cells, collected 180 days after TCRalphabeta/CD19-depleted stem cell transplant. All receptors derive from a male patient aged 10 to 17 who had a stem cell transplant for acute lymphoblastic leukemia, so the T cells may come from the graft donor.

The sample holds many counts of this clonotype. The chain combines TRBV20-1 with TRBJ1-2; TRBD1 matches 12 bases. Trimming took 5 bases from V and 5 from J; bases not matched to a gene: 12. The CDR3 sequence is 16 residues long. CDR1 is DFQATT and CDR2 is SNEGSKA in the germline V gene (reference sequence). The CDR3: CSAPRGWDRGLYGYTF. CDR3 nucleotide sequence: TGCAGTGCTCCGAGGGGGTGGGACAGGGGGCTTTATGGCTACACCTTC.

This clonotype was observed many times. The rearrangement joins TRBV6-1 to TRBJ2-1, with 7 bases matching TRBD2. V lost 0 bases, J lost 3 bases, and 17 bases stayed unmatched. The germline CDR1 and CDR2 sequences are MNHNS and SASEGT. This CDR3 region has 20 residues. This chain's CDR3 is CASSEAVALRESQNYNEQFF. In DNA, the CDR3 is TGTGCCAGCAGTGAAGCCGTCGCTTTGCGGGAGAGCCAAAACTACAATGAGCAGTTCTTC.

This clonotype was seen ten or more times. V is TRBV7-8 and J is TRBJ2-1; 9 bases agree with TRBD1. There are 14 residues in the CDR3. Trimming took 2 bases from V and 6 from J; bases not matched to a gene: 2. Germline CDR1 is SGHVS and CDR2 is FQNEAQ. Here the CDR3 DNA reads TGTGCCAGCAGCTTAAGACAGGGGGGCAATGAGCAGTTCTTC. It specifies CASSLRQGGNEQFF.

The sample holds many counts of this clonotype. V is TRBV12-3 or TRBV12-4 and J is TRBJ2-2, with 7 positions matching TRBD2. CDR3 length equals 16 residues. V gave up 6 bases and J gave up 3 bases; unmatched junction bases: 10. The CDR3, as DNA: TGTGCCAGCAGCTCTCCGGGGACTACATACACCGGGGAGCTGTTTTTT. Protein: CASSSPGTTYTGELFF.

This clonotype was counted many times. The chain links TRBV7-7 to TRBJ2-1, with a weak D call TRBD2 (5 bases). Germline V CDR1 and CDR2: SSHAT, FNYEAQ (reference sequence). The V end lost 4 bases, the J end lost 10 bases, and 14 bases lay between the germline ends. The CDR3 length is 13 residues. In nucleotides, the CDR3 is TGTGCCAGCAGCTCCGACCGGGATAGAGAGCAGTTCTTC. Translated, it gives CASSSDRDREQFF.

This clonotype was seen repeatedly, ten times or more. The J gene is TRBJ2-3, the V gene TRBV29-1; D remains unclear. Trimming removed 4 bases at V and 7 bases at J, with 15 bases between. CDR1 is SQVTM, CDR2 ANQGSEA, per germline. This CDR3 has 13 amino acids. DNA for the CDR3: TGCAGCGTTGCCGAAGGCGGACGACATACGCAGTATTTT. Its protein is CSVAEGGRHTQYF.

This clonotype was counted between two and nine times. The rearrangement uses TRBV20-1 and TRBJ2-5; a weak D match, TRBD1 (6 bases). Trimming stripped 0 bases from V and 1 base from J, with 12 bases between. The CDR3 has 15 amino acids. Per the germline V gene, CDR1 is DFQATT and CDR2 is SNEGSKA (reference sequence). CDR3 nucleotides: TGCAGTGCTAGAGACTACAGGGAGCTCCAAGAGACCCAGTACTTC. As protein: CSARDYRELQETQYF.

This clonotype was observed at least ten times. The chain links TRBV2 to TRBJ2-2, with D perhaps TRBD1 or TRBD2 (5 bases each). This CDR3 comprises 15 residues. Germline V gene lookup returns CDR1 SNHLY and CDR2 FYNNEI. With 7 bases removed from V and 4 bases from J, the gap between germline ends came to 16 bases. The CDR3, as DNA: TGTGCCAGCAAAGGGACGAACTCGGGCACCGGGGAGCTGTTTTTT. Its translation: CASKGTNSGTGELFF.

This clonotype has a count of ten or more. The CDR3, as DNA: TGTGCCAGCAGTTTAAAGCGGGACAGCCATCAGCCCCAGCATTTT. This gives the protein CASSLKRDSHQPQHF. The genes are TRBV12-3 or TRBV12-4 and TRBJ1-5; 7 bases line up with TRBD1. The CDR3 sequence is 15 residues long. The V and J ends lost 2 bases and 5 bases, in that order; junction bases with no gene match: 6.

As regards this clonotype: Since a much larger clone is just one base distant, this may be a read error. The chain has TRBV7-9 and TRBJ2-3; 12 nucleotides align to TRBD2. Germline V lookup: CDR1 SEHNR, CDR2 FQNEAQ (reference sequence). The CDR3 runs to 15 residues. The V and J ends lost 7 bases and 6 bases, in that order; junction bases with no gene match: 8. CDR3 amino acids: CASIRGLAGGDTQYF. In DNA, the CDR3 is TGTGCCAGCATAAGAGGGCTAGCGGGGGGGGATACGCAGTATTTT.

This clonotype was counted at least ten times. The chain has TRBV4-3 and TRBJ1-5, with D possibly being TRBD1 (5 bases). The CDR3 sequence is 13 residues long. The V and J ends lost 2 bases and 9 bases respectively, with 11 bases between them. CDR1 LGHNA and CDR2 YSLEER come from the germline V gene. CDR3 bases: TGCGCCAGCAGCCAACATGAGGGGAGGCCCCAGCATTTT. Translating it yields CASSQHEGRPQHF.

This clonotype came up many times. This rearrangement joins TRBV6-2 or TRBV6-3 to TRBJ2-1; 12 nucleotides match TRBD2. This CDR3 spans 16 amino acids. Germline CDR1 is MNHEY and CDR2 is SVGEGT. The V gene end was trimmed by 6 bases and the J gene end by 1 base; junction bases not matched to a gene: 4. The CDR3 sequence: CASSLLAGGSYNEQFF. CDR3 sequence (DNA): TGTGCCAGCAGCTTACTAGCGGGGGGATCCTACAATGAGCAGTTCTTC.

There are many counts of this clonotype. A read error may produce the germline difference seen at one junction end. This chain links TRBV5-1 with TRBJ2-4, with D unresolved. From germline, CDR1 is SGHRS and CDR2 YFSETQ. This CDR3 comprises 13 residues. The DNA of the CDR3 is TGTGCCAGCAGCCTGGGCGGCCAAAACATTCAGTACTTC. Translation gives CASSLGGQNIQYF.

This clonotype was picked up many times. The V and J genes are TRBV5-5 and TRBJ2-3, with 7 bases that match TRBD1. The CDR3 contains 16 residues. V shed 4 bases, J shed 0 bases, and the junction held 8 bases outside the gene matches. The germline gives CDR1 SGHKS, CDR2 YYEKEE (reference sequence). This chain's CDR3 is CASSPGTAPSTDTQYF. The CDR3 nucleotides read TGTGCCAGCAGCCCGGGGACAGCCCCTAGCACAGATACGCAGTATTTT.

This clonotype was detected many times. The J gene is TRBJ1-6, the V gene TRBV20-1; the match to TRBD1 covers 9 bases. CDR1 and CDR2 from the germline V gene are DFQATT and SNEGSKA (reference sequence). The CDR3 length is 13 residues. The trim removed 7 bases at V and 7 bases at J, leaving 5 bases unmatched. The CDR3 is CSDPDRGNSPLHF. Written as DNA, the CDR3 is TGCAGTGACCCCGACAGGGGGAATTCACCCCTCCACTTT.

Only one count was recorded for this clonotype. The chain combines TRBV7-8 with TRBJ1-1; a weak D match, TRBD1 (5 bases). Germline-derived CDR1 and CDR2 are SGHVS and FQNEAQ. The CDR3 is 13 amino acids. The V end lost 9 bases, the J end lost 1 base, and 12 bases lay between the germline ends. The CDR3 region has the DNA TGTGCCAGGGGCTTTGGGGCGAACACTGAAGCTTTCTTT. Amino acids: CARGFGANTEAFF. The full variable domain, rest sourced from reference TRBV7-8 and TRBJ1-1, is GAGVSQSPRYKVAKRGQDVALRCDPISGHVSLFWYQQALGQGPEFLTYFQNEAQLDKSGLPSDRFFAERPEGSVSTLKIQRTQQEDSAVYLCARGFGANTEAFFGQGTRLTVV.

This clonotype was counted many times. The V call is TRBV28, the J call TRBJ2-7; possibly TRBD2 for D (6 bases). Germline V lookup: CDR1 MDHEN, CDR2 SYDVKM. With 5 bases removed from V and 7 bases from J, the gap between germline ends came to 18 bases. CDR3 length equals 14 residues. The CDR3 is CASSEGSLALEQYF. In nucleotides, the CDR3 is TGTGCCAGCAGTGAGGGCAGCCTAGCGTTGGAGCAGTACTTC.

In this sample, this clonotype turned up many times. V and J are TRBV20-1 and TRBJ1-3; D unresolved. V was clipped by 0 bases and J by 3 bases, with 0 bases between them. The CDR3 is 11 amino acids. The germline V gene encodes CDR1 DFQATT and CDR2 SNEGSKA (reference sequence). This chain's CDR3 is CSARDGNTIYF. Written as DNA, the CDR3 is TGCAGTGCTAGAGATGGAAACACCATATATTTT.

This clonotype was counted ten times or more. This rearrangement joins TRBV5-6 to TRBJ1-2; maybe TRBD1 (6 bases). V lost 6 bases and J lost 6, with 21 bases in between. Germline V gene sequence: CDR1 SGHDT, CDR2 YYEEEE. The CDR3 is 15 amino acids. The chain's CDR3 is CASNIGPTGLNGYTF. The CDR3 DNA sequence: TGTGCCAGCAACATCGGACCAACAGGGCTGAATGGCTACACCTTC.